The 28 T cell receptor beta chains below all came from one sample that was sequenced in a study of cytomegalovirus exposure and HLA in healthy donors. PCR amplification relied on 60 Vbeta primers (plus 13 Jbeta primers). Clones were read by immunoSEQ multiplex PCR, and TCRdb kept only the in-frame ones, dropping some. The top ten clones hold roughly 5% of a sample with 200,000 to 300,000 clones, roughly 82% of them seen once. Sequencing input: PBMCs. All receptors derive from a woman aged 40 to 50 in good health and CMV-seropositive.

This rearrangement joins TRBV7-3 to TRBJ2-1; 10 nucleotides agree with TRBD2. V lost 4 bases, J lost 8 bases, and 5 bases stayed unmatched. This CDR3 is 14 amino acids long. CDR1 and CDR2 from the germline V gene are SGHTA and FQGTGA. The CDR3 reads CASSSSGSGYEQFF. In DNA form, the CDR3 reads TGTGCCAGCAGCTCTAGCGGGAGTGGCTATGAGCAGTTCTTC.

This clone appeared a few times. The chain joins TRBV9 to TRBJ2-5; TRBD1 matches at 9 bases. The CDR3 loop spans 14 amino acids. The germline CDR1 and CDR2 sequences are SGDLS and YYNGEE. V gave up 3 bases and J gave up 1 base; unmatched junction bases: 1. The CDR3 sequence: CASSGGQGQETQYF. The CDR3 DNA is TGTGCCAGCAGCGGGGGACAGGGCCAAGAGACCCAGTACTTC.

The sample holds a few counts of this clone. The chain links TRBV5-4 to TRBJ2-7, with D unresolved. Germline V gene lookup returns CDR1 SGHNT and CDR2 YYREEE (reference sequence). The germline V and J ends were trimmed by 1 base and 2 bases, with 7 bases remaining between them. The CDR3 loop spans 13 amino acids. Here the CDR3 DNA reads TGTGCCAGCAGCTTGCCTGTTCCCTACGAGCAGTACTTC. This gives the protein CASSLPVPYEQYF.

The chain couples TRBV6-1 to TRBJ1-2, with a tentative D call TRBD1 (5 bases). Germline V CDR1 and CDR2: MNHNS, SASEGT. V lost 1 base and J lost 4, with 16 bases in between. The CDR3 is made up of 16 amino acids. In DNA form, the CDR3 reads TGTGCCAGCAGTGAAGTATGGCAGGACAAGCGCTATGGCTACACCTTC. Its translation: CASSEVWQDKRYGYTF.

This chain connects TRBV4-1 to TRBJ1-4; no firm D call. V dropped 0 bases and J dropped 8 bases, with 16 bases sitting between them. This CDR3 spans 16 amino acids. Germline CDR1 is MGHRA and CDR2 is YSYEKL. The CDR3: CASSQDSASMREKLFF. In DNA, the CDR3 is TGCGCCAGCAGCCAAGATTCGGCCAGTATGCGGGAAAAACTGTTTTTT.

The rearrangement uses TRBV7-2 and TRBJ1-1, with a possible D match to TRBD1 (6 bases). The V end lost 8 bases, the J end lost 4 bases, and 14 bases lay between the germline ends. Per the germline V gene, CDR1 is SGHTA and CDR2 is FQGNSA. This CDR3 is 13 amino acids long. CDR3 protein: CASARGAATEAFF. In DNA form, the CDR3 reads TGTGCCAGCGCCCGGGGGGCCGCCACTGAAGCTTTCTTT.

This clone was picked up a small number of times. The J gene is TRBJ2-7, the V gene TRBV2; D uncertain. The CDR3 consists of 12 residues. V was cut by 6 bases and J by 2 bases, with 8 bases left in between. Looked up from germline, CDR1 is SNHLY and CDR2 is FYNNEI. The CDR3 loop reads CASRPRAYEQYF. The CDR3 bases are TGTGCCAGCAGACCTAGAGCCTACGAGCAGTACTTC.

The chain links TRBV2 to TRBJ2-5; tentatively, D is TRBD2 (5 bases). Germline values: CDR1 SNHLY, CDR2 FYNNEI. Between the trimmed V and J ends, which lost 2 bases and 7 bases, there was a span of 11 bases. The CDR3 covers 13 residues. CDR3 nucleotide sequence: TGTGCCAGCAGTGAAAGAGGGTCCGGGACCCAGTACTTC. Amino acids: CASSERGSGTQYF.

The sample holds one count of this clone. The chain recombines TRBV7-9 with TRBJ2-3, with TRBD2 matching 7 bases. The CDR3 covers 17 residues. With V trimmed by 0 bases and J by 1 base, 7 bases remained unmatched. Germline V gene data show CDR1 as SEHNR and CDR2 as FQNEAQ (reference sequence). CDR3 amino acids: CASSLAQTGGGTDTQYF. The CDR3 region has the DNA TGTGCCAGCAGCTTAGCCCAAACGGGAGGAGGCACAGATACGCAGTATTTT.

The J gene is TRBJ2-7, the V gene TRBV10-3; D not resolved. V was clipped by 3 bases and J by 5 bases, with 5 bases between them. Per the germline V gene, CDR1 is ENHRY and CDR2 is SYGVKD. This CDR3 has 11 amino acids. The CDR3 sequence is CAISDVDEQYF. DNA of the CDR3: TGTGCCATCAGTGATGTAGACGAGCAGTACTTC.

This clone has just one count. This chain uses TRBV27 with TRBJ1-1, with a possible D match to TRBD1 (6 bases). The CDR3 covers 14 residues. The ends were cut back, 5 bases at V and 7 bases at J, with 17 bases in the middle. The germline V gene encodes CDR1 MNHEY and CDR2 SMNVEV (reference sequence). The CDR3 coding sequence is TGTGCCAGCAGTGTCGCCAACAGGGCGGGTGAAGCTTTCTTT. Translating gives CASSVANRAGEAFF.

The rearrangement uses TRBV29-1 and TRBJ2-1; tentative D call: TRBD1 (6 bases). The CDR3 covers 12 residues. Trimming took 7 bases from V and 5 from J, leaving 12 bases between them. Germline assignment: CDR1 SQVTM and CDR2 ANQGSEA. In nucleotides, the CDR3 is TGCAGCGCCCGGGACATTAACAATGAGCAGTTCTTC. As protein: CSARDINNEQFF.

The rearrangement uses TRBV28 and TRBJ1-1; unclear D gene. Per germline, CDR1 MDHEN and CDR2 SYDVKM. The CDR3 covers 14 residues. The V end was cut by 3 bases, the J end by 3 bases, with 11 bases between. The CDR3: CASSFGVRHTEAFF. The CDR3 DNA is TGTGCCAGCAGTTTCGGGGTGCGACACACTGAAGCTTTCTTT.

This sequence joins TRBV7-2 and TRBJ2-2; 8 bases fit TRBD1. V lost 4 bases, J lost 5 bases, and 3 bases stayed unmatched. In germline, CDR1 is SGHTA, CDR2 FQGNSA. The CDR3 loop spans 14 amino acids. The CDR3 nucleotides read TGTGCCAGCAGCTCGAACAGGGGGACCGGGGAGCTGTTTTTT. Translated, it gives CASSSNRGTGELFF. Looking up the rest from reference TRBV7-2 and TRBJ2-2 gives the full variable domain: GAGVSQSPSNKVTEKGKDVELRCDPISGHTALYWYRQSLGQGLEFLIYFQGNSAPDKSGLPSDRFSAERTGGSVSTLTIQRTQQEDSAVYLCASSSNRGTGELFFGEGSRLTVL.

The chain has TRBV25-1 and TRBJ2-5; a possible D gene is TRBD2 (7 bases). There are 17 residues in the CDR3. Germline-derived CDR1 and CDR2 are MGHDK and SYGVNS. Trimming removed 3 bases from V and 0 bases from J, with 17 bases in between. CDR3 nucleotides: TGTGCCAGCAGTGACTTTCGAACCGGGGGGCACCAAGAGACCCAGTACTTC. This codes for CASSDFRTGGHQETQYF.

The CDR3, as DNA: TGTGCCAGCGCGCCCTTTGGACAGGGCTGGAACACTGAAGCTTTCTTT. The encoded protein is CASAPFGQGWNTEAFF. The chain has TRBV2 and TRBJ1-1; 8 bases align to TRBD1. This CDR3 is 16 amino acids long. From germline, CDR1 is SNHLY and CDR2 FYNNEI. J gave up 1 base and V 8 bases, and 12 bases lay outside the gene matches.

The rearrangement links TRBV13 to TRBJ2-1, with 7 bases fitting TRBD1. Germline CDR1 reads PRHDT; CDR2 reads FYEKMQ (reference sequence). CDR3 length: 15 residues. V lost 4 bases and J lost 4; bases outside the gene matches: 7. Here the CDR3 reads CASSSDRENYNEQFF. CDR3 in DNA: TGTGCCAGCAGCTCAGACAGGGAAAATTACAATGAGCAGTTCTTC.

This sequence joins TRBV2 and TRBJ2-5; D is unresolved. Trimming stripped 2 bases from V and 5 bases from J, with 9 bases between. The CDR3 is made up of 13 amino acids. Per the germline V gene, CDR1 is SNHLY and CDR2 is FYNNEI. CDR3 nucleotide sequence: TGTGCCAGCAGTGAATGGCTAGAGGAGACCCAGTACTTC. Its protein is CASSEWLEETQYF.

The V call is TRBV10-3, the J call TRBJ1-2; 9 bases line up with TRBD1. CDR3 size: 13 residues. CDR1 and CDR2 (germline): ENHRY, SYGVKD. Losses at the gene ends were 7 bases for V and 3 bases for J; bases not matched to a gene: 3. The CDR3 spells CAIKGQGDYGYTF. CDR3 DNA sequence: TGTGCCATCAAGGGACAGGGAGACTATGGCTACACCTTC.

The CDR3 region is CASSAQLAGDWREQYF. The CDR3 coding sequence is TGTGCCAGCAGCGCCCAACTAGCGGGAGACTGGCGGGAGCAGTACTTC. The chain couples TRBV7-8 to TRBJ2-7; 11 nucleotides match TRBD2. The CDR3 spans 16 residues. The V segment lost 5 bases and the J segment 7 bases; nucleotides outside the gene matches: 13. Germline loops: CDR1 SGHVS, CDR2 FQNEAQ.

The chain has TRBV7-9 and TRBJ1-2, with TRBD1 identical over 9 bases. The CDR3 covers 16 residues. CDR1 and CDR2 (germline): SEHNR, FQNEAQ (reference sequence). The trim removed 4 bases at V and 4 bases at J, leaving 10 bases unmatched. Here the CDR3 DNA reads TGTGCCAGCAGCTACACCGGGACAGGGTATTTCTATGGCTACACCTTC. This translates into CASSYTGTGYFYGYTF.

The chain joins TRBV20-1 to TRBJ2-1; possibly TRBD1 for D (5 bases). Germline-derived CDR1 and CDR2 are DFQATT and SNEGSKA (reference sequence). The CDR3 totals 10 residues. Trimming left V 1 base short and J 10 bases short, with 5 bases between. The CDR3 nucleotides read TGCAGTGCTAGAGGACAGGAGCAGTTCTTC. It specifies CSARGQEQFF.

The chain employs TRBV5-1 and TRBJ1-2, with TRBD1 matching 7 bases. V lost 0 bases to trimming and J lost 2 bases; unmatched junction nucleotides: 4. The CDR3 is 15 amino acids. Germline CDR1 is SGHRS and CDR2 is YFSETQ. The CDR3 loop reads CASSLDLTGNYGYTF. CDR3 nucleotides: TGCGCCAGCAGCTTGGATCTGACAGGGAACTATGGCTACACCTTC.

The CDR3 loop reads CASSARRVGTEAFF. DNA for the CDR3: TGTGCCAGCAGCGCCCGCAGGGTCGGCACTGAAGCTTTCTTT. The V gene is TRBV14, the J gene TRBJ1-1, with a weak D call TRBD1 (5 bases). The germline V gene has CDR1 SGHDN and CDR2 FVKESK. V lost 5 bases, J lost 4 bases, and 14 bases lay in between. The CDR3 sequence is 14 residues long. The whole variable domain, remainder taken from reference TRBV14 and TRBJ1-1, is EAGVTQFPSHSVIEKGQTVTLRCDPISGHDNLYWYRRVMGKEIKFLLHFVKESKQDESGMPNNRFLAERTGGTYSTLKVQPAELEDSGVYFCASSARRVGTEAFFGQGTRLTVV.

The rearrangement uses TRBV9 and TRBJ1-1, with D possibly being TRBD1 (6 bases). The CDR3 is 15 residues long. Trimming shortened V by 4 bases and J by 4 bases, and 17 bases separated the two germline ends. Looked up from germline, CDR1 is SGDLS and CDR2 is YYNGEE. CDR3 in amino acids: CASSWGPTFSTEAFF. DNA of the CDR3: TGTGCCAGCAGCTGGGGGCCGACGTTTAGCACTGAAGCTTTCTTT.

Notes on this clone: Other DNA variants within this sample encode the same CDR3. V gene TRBV5-4 combines with J gene TRBJ2-3; D is undetermined. The CDR3 sequence is 14 residues long. Germline V gives CDR1 SGHNT, CDR2 YYREEE (reference sequence). The V gene lost 0 bases and the J gene lost 2 bases, with 7 bases spanning the gap. CDR3 in amino acids: CASSLVSVTDTQYF. CDR3 in DNA: TGTGCCAGCAGCTTGGTGTCCGTCACAGATACGCAGTATTTT.

The V gene is TRBV4-1, the J gene TRBJ1-1; TRBD1 might be the D (5 bases). The CDR3 has 13 amino acids. Germline V gene data show CDR1 as MGHRA and CDR2 as YSYEKL. V gave up 4 bases and J gave up 4 bases, with 10 bases separating them. CDR3 sequence: CASSPGLATEAFF. The CDR3 coding sequence is TGCGCCAGCAGCCCAGGGTTAGCCACTGAAGCTTTCTTT.

The rearrangement links TRBV6-5 to TRBJ1-6; 12 bases are shared with TRBD1. J lost 10 bases, V lost 6 bases, and 7 bases had no gene match. The CDR3 spans 15 residues. The germline V gene encodes CDR1 MNHEY and CDR2 SVGAGI. The CDR3 loop reads CASRTGTGGRSPLHF. In nucleotides, the CDR3 is TGTGCCAGCAGGACCGGGACAGGGGGCAGATCACCCCTCCACTTT.